Sequencing of this T cell receptor (beta chain) was carried out in a study of T cell responses to AZD1222 COVID-19 vaccine. As for this clone: The antigen remains undetermined. Distinct nucleotide sequences in the sample also encode this CDR3.

Trimming took 3 bases from V and 2 from J, leaving 5 bases between them. CDR3 length: 13 residues. From germline, CDR1 is SGHTA and CDR2 FQGTGA. Clones were sequenced by immunoSEQ multiplex PCR, and TCRdb holds only the in-frame ones, with some missing. This table has more than 150,000 clones, approximately 89% appearing once. General observations from the study: Nearly half of unique spike-specific TCRs reportedly avoided B.1.351 and B.1.1.7 mutated regions. The peak T cell response came first, and repertoires were sampled only after it. AZD1222 recipients seropositive at baseline numbered only six.

This receptor was identified in an adult in good health. The specimen comprised peripheral blood, sampled on day 0 of AZD1222 vaccination. The chain employs TRBV7-3 and TRBJ2-1; TRBD1 might be the D (5 bases). The CDR3 protein is CASSLTAYNEQFF. The CDR3 DNA sequence: TGTGCCAGCAGCTTGACAGCCTACAATGAGCAGTTCTTC.